This T cell receptor beta chain was documented in a study of T-cell memory formation after mild COVID-19. Across the study: The study found TCR clusters largely donor specific. Findings and caveats of the study: Prior to infection, memory already included some responding clones, suggesting cross-reactive memory joined.

Trimming left V 3 bases short and J 1 base short, with 11 bases between. This CDR3 is 15 amino acids long. Per the germline V gene, CDR1 is MNHEY and CDR2 is SMNVEV (reference sequence). As to this clonotype: Antigen: not known.

Libraries for TCRalpha and TCRbeta carried sample barcodes and unique molecular identifiers via 5'RACE. Each CDR3 protein gets one entry after TCRdb re-called the 5' RACE reads with MiXCR. The data show a few hundred thousand distinct CDR3 sequences, with approximately 15% seen just once and 22% held by the top ten. The chain couples TRBV27 to TRBJ2-3; D possibly uses TRBD1 or TRBD2 (5 bases each). The specimen was PBMCs or a T cell subset sorted from them (not recorded which). The TCR sequence derives from a man between 18 and 29 years old who had mild COVID-19 (a few samples of this study predate the infection). Cell type and time point are not known. CDR3 sequence reads: CASSFGTFRTDTQYF. CDR3 bases: TGTGCCAGCAGTTTCGGGACCTTTCGCACAGATACGCAGTATTTT.